The 30 T cell receptor beta chains given below trace back to one sample, sequenced in a study of T cells in Graves' hyperthyroidism and ophthalmopathy. The CDR3 regions of TCR beta were amplified from RNA transcripts. During a first-round RT-PCR of the TCR CDR3, the HTBI primer set was used. TCRdb re-derived calls from the multiplex PCR reads in MiXCR, one entry per CDR3 protein. Of around 480,000 distinct CDR3 sequences listed, around 15% are singletons. The sequenced sample was blood. These receptors were obtained from a woman between 18 and 30 years old with Graves' hyperthyroidism.

This clonotype was observed many times. The chain couples TRBV3-1 to TRBJ2-1, with 7 bases that match TRBD2. With V trimmed by 2 bases and J by 2 bases, 12 bases remained unmatched. The V gene's germline CDR1 is LGHDT and CDR2 YNNKEL (reference sequence). The CDR3 totals 18 residues. CDR3: CASSQTLGSGGTYNEQFF. The CDR3 DNA reads TGTGCCAGCAGCCAAACCCTAGGGTCGGGAGGTACCTACAATGAGCAGTTCTTC.

This clonotype was found a few times. The chain is built from TRBV6-2 or TRBV6-3 and TRBJ2-7; no clear D. CDR1 and CDR2 (germline): MNHEY, SVGEGT. V was pared by 6 bases and J by 4 bases, with 22 bases between. The CDR3 runs 16 residues. CDR3 nucleotide sequence: TGTGCCAGCAGCCGCCTGCAACCGGGCCCCTCATACGAGCAGTACGTC. Translated, it gives CASSRLQPGPSYEQYV.

This clonotype has a count of ten or more. The V call is TRBV6-2 or TRBV6-3, the J call TRBJ2-1; the D is unclear. V was shortened by 6 bases and J by 6 bases, with 9 bases between the two germline ends. Germline V lookup: CDR1 MNHEY, CDR2 SVGEGT. The CDR3 runs to 12 residues. CDR3 loop: CASRPLGNEQFF. For the CDR3, the DNA is TGTGCCAGCAGGCCCCTGGGCAATGAGCAGTTCTTC.

This clonotype came up many times. This sequence joins TRBV12-3 or TRBV12-4 and TRBJ2-1; D gene uncertain. The CDR3 spans 15 residues. The V end was cut by 5 bases, the J end by 8 bases, with 19 bases between. CDR3 residues: CASSPTDYRSYEQFF. The DNA for the CDR3 is TGTGCCAGCAGTCCGACCGATTACCGGAGCTATGAGCAGTTCTTC.

The J gene is TRBJ1-1, the V gene TRBV15; no reliable D call. V shed 10 bases and J shed 2 bases, with 14 bases lying between them. Germline CDR1 LNHNV, CDR2 YYDKDF (reference sequence). CDR3 length: 13 residues. CDR3 loop: CAISLRANTEAFF. In nucleotides, the CDR3 is TGTGCCATCTCACTGCGCGCTAACACTGAAGCTTTCTTT.

This clonotype was seen a few times. The chain links TRBV28 to TRBJ2-3; no definite D call. Trimming stripped 1 base from V and 5 bases from J, with 4 bases between. This CDR3 is built from 12 residues. The V gene's germline CDR1 is MDHEN and CDR2 SYDVKM. In nucleotides, the CDR3 is TGTGCCAGCAGTTTATATGTAGATACGCAGTATTTT. Translation: CASSLYVDTQYF.

This clonotype has only a few counts. The chain joins TRBV20-1 to TRBJ1-4; D ambiguous. V shed 1 base and J shed 4 bases, with 7 bases lying between them. The CDR3 loop spans 13 amino acids. Germline V gene data show CDR1 as DFQATT and CDR2 as SNEGSKA (reference sequence). The CDR3 DNA reads TGCAGTGCTAGAGGTCGAGGTAATGAAAAACTGTTTTTT. This translates into CSARGRGNEKLFF.

V and J are TRBV5-1 and TRBJ2-1; D is perhaps TRBD1 (5 bases). Trimming pared 4 bases from V and 3 bases from J, leaving 14 bases between. Germline CDR1 SGHRS, CDR2 YFSETQ. This CDR3 is 15 amino acids long. The DNA for the CDR3 is TGCGCCAGCAGCCCCGAGACAGACCTCTACAATGAGCAGTTCTTC. The encoded protein is CASSPETDLYNEQFF.

This clonotype is a singleton in its sample. This may arise from a read error, as a much more abundant clone is one base away. Because it lacks the conserved phenylalanine or tryptophan at the end, this CDR3 is likely a read error. This rearrangement joins TRBV19 to TRBJ2-5; weak D call: TRBD2 (6 bases). The CDR3 consists of 16 residues. The V and J ends lost 2 bases and 5 bases respectively, with 18 bases between them. CDR1 LNHDA and CDR2 SQIVND come from the germline V gene (reference sequence). The CDR3 DNA is TGTGCCAGTAGTATATGGGTGGGGGGTTTTACGGAGACCCAGTACGTC. This translates into CASSIWVGGFTETQYV.

This clonotype was seen a handful of times. The V and J genes are TRBV5-1 and TRBJ2-5; maybe TRBD1 (5 bases). V lost 5 bases, J lost 1 base, and 15 bases lay in between. The CDR3 consists of 15 residues. The germline CDR1 and CDR2 sequences are SGHRS and YFSETQ. CDR3 in amino acids: CASRQGRRIQETQYF. Here the CDR3 DNA reads TGCGCCAGCAGGCAGGGCCGGAGAATCCAAGAGACCCAGTACTTC.

This clonotype was counted between two and nine times. V gene TRBV20-1 combines with J gene TRBJ2-3, with TRBD2 matching over 7 bases. The ends lost 0 bases at V and 2 bases at J; junction bases unmatched: 14. The CDR3 totals 18 residues. Germline V gene lookup returns CDR1 DFQATT and CDR2 SNEGSKA (reference sequence). CDR3 sequence: CSARDRHTAGSFTDTQYF. DNA for the CDR3: TGCAGTGCTAGAGATCGGCATACAGCGGGGTCATTCACAGATACGCAGTATTTT.

The sample holds many counts of this clonotype. This chain uses TRBV30 with TRBJ1-6, with D maybe TRBD1 (6 bases). The CDR3 spans 15 residues. Germline CDR1 and CDR2: GTSNPN and SVGIG (reference sequence). V was trimmed by 8 bases and J by 9 bases, leaving 23 bases between them. This CDR3 is CAGSGGRSGLSPLHF. The CDR3 bases are TGTGCCGGCTCGGGGGGCCGATCCGGGCTTTCACCCCTCCACTTT.

This chain links TRBV5-1 with TRBJ2-5; 8 positions match TRBD2. Trimming cost V 4 bases and J 5 bases; bases outside gene matches: 16. The CDR3 loop spans 17 amino acids. From germline, CDR1 is SGHRS and CDR2 YFSETQ. DNA for the CDR3: TGCGCCAGCAGCCCGGGACTAGTAGTTCTTCGGACGGAGACCCAGTACTTC. Its translation: CASSPGLVVLRTETQYF.

In this sample, this clonotype turned up many times. V usage is TRBV30 and J usage is TRBJ2-3; D might be TRBD2 (5 bases). V was cut by 3 bases and J by 3 bases, with 13 bases left in between. Germline values: CDR1 GTSNPN, CDR2 SVGIG (reference sequence). This CDR3 spans 14 amino acids. CDR3: CAWSLGERTDTQYF. CDR3 DNA: TGTGCCTGGAGCCTTGGGGAGCGAACAGATACGCAGTATTTT.

This clonotype has at least ten counts. The rearrangement joins TRBV20-1 to TRBJ2-5, with D possibly being TRBD1 (6 bases). Germline V gene sequence: CDR1 DFQATT, CDR2 SNEGSKA (reference sequence). The CDR3 has 15 amino acids. Trimming pared 0 bases from V and 1 base from J, leaving 12 bases between. CDR3 sequence (DNA): TGCAGTGCTAGAGACCCAAGGGGGTCCCAAGAGACCCAGTACTTC. Residues: CSARDPRGSQETQYF.

At least ten counts were recorded for this clonotype. The chain carries TRBV7-3 and TRBJ2-1; TRBD2 agrees at 7 bases. Looked up from germline, CDR1 is SGHTA and CDR2 is FQGTGA. Germline trimming cut 5 bases from V and 6 bases from J; bases unmatched to any gene: 10. The CDR3 runs 15 residues. The CDR3 coding sequence is TGTGCCAGCAGCCCAGAGGCGGGAGTCGTCAATGAGCAGTTCTTC. This encodes CASSPEAGVVNEQFF.

This clonotype showed up just a few times. This chain joins TRBV4-1 and TRBJ1-2; 8 nucleotides agree with TRBD1. From germline, CDR1 is MGHRA and CDR2 YSYEKL. The CDR3 extends over 15 amino acids. The J segment lost 7 bases and the V segment lost 2 bases, leaving 9 bases of the junction unmatched. The CDR3 DNA reads TGCGCCAGCAGCCAAACTATGCAAGGGACAGGTGGCTACACCTTC. Encoded protein: CASSQTMQGTGGYTF.

Concerning this clonotype: Since a much larger clone is just one base distant, this may be a read error. This chain links TRBV9 with TRBJ1-5, with TRBD1 matching 8 bases. Germline values: CDR1 SGDLS, CDR2 YYNGEE. This CDR3 spans 17 amino acids. The CDR3 coding sequence is TGTGCCGCCACAGGGGGGGCGGATAAACATAGCAGTCAGCCCCAGCATTTT. This encodes CAATGGADKHSSQPQHF. Full variable domain (missing parts from reference TRBV9 and TRBJ1-5): DSGVTQTPKHLITATGQRVTLRCSPRSGDLSVYWYQQSLDQGLQFLIQYYNGEERAKGNILERFSAQQFPDLHSELNLSSLELGDSALYFCAATGGADKHSSQPQHFGDGTRLSIL.

The rearrangement links TRBV6-5 to TRBJ2-1; TRBD2 matches at 10 bases. Trimming removed 0 bases from V and 8 bases from J; junction bases left unmatched: 7. The CDR3 spans 16 residues. From germline, CDR1 is MNHEY and CDR2 SVGAGI. CDR3 in amino acids: CASSYSGAGGDDEQFF. As DNA, the CDR3 is TGTGCCAGCAGTTACTCGGGAGCGGGAGGGGACGATGAGCAGTTCTTC.

Many counts were recorded for this clonotype. V and J are TRBV10-3 and TRBJ1-5, with a tentative D call TRBD1 (5 bases). Germline V gene lookup returns CDR1 ENHRY and CDR2 SYGVKD. Trimming stripped 8 bases from V and 1 base from J, with 12 bases between. CDR3 length: 14 residues. CDR3 in amino acids: CAIGEAGSNQPQHF. The DNA of the CDR3 is TGTGCCATCGGGGAGGCAGGGAGCAATCAGCCCCAGCATTTT.

Ten or more counts support this clonotype. The gene calls are TRBV20-1 and TRBJ2-2, with D possibly being TRBD2 (5 bases). Trimming left V 1 base short and J 2 bases short, with 17 bases between. This CDR3 spans 17 amino acids. Germline CDR1 and CDR2: DFQATT and SNEGSKA (reference sequence). In DNA form, the CDR3 reads TGCAGTGCTAGAGTTATTACGAGACGGGGTAACACCGGGGAGCTGTTTTTT. Encoded protein: CSARVITRRGNTGELFF.

This clonotype was detected many times. The chain uses TRBV29-1 and TRBJ2-3, with D tentatively TRBD2 (6 bases). The CDR3 is made up of 14 amino acids. The V gene's germline CDR1 is SQVTM and CDR2 ANQGSEA. V shed 2 bases and J shed 3 bases, with 12 bases lying between them. CDR3 residues: CSVERGGTTDTQYF. The CDR3 DNA reads as TGCAGCGTTGAACGGGGCGGGACTACAGATACGCAGTATTTT.

This sequence joins TRBV13 and TRBJ2-7, with 9 positions matching TRBD2. The CDR3 is made up of 16 amino acids. Trimming cost V 2 bases and J 6 bases; bases outside gene matches: 11. Germline lookup yields CDR1 PRHDT and CDR2 FYEKMQ (reference sequence). Written as DNA, the CDR3 is TGTGCCAGCAGCTTATTAGCGGGAGCCCAGGCCGGCGAGCAGTACGTC. This codes for CASSLLAGAQAGEQYV.

This clonotype was observed at least ten times. The CDR3 bases are TGTGCCAGCAGCTTTGAAGGGTTTGGGGAGACCCAGTACTTC. Protein sequence: CASSFEGFGETQYF. The J gene is TRBJ2-5, the V gene TRBV11-2; no reliable D call. Trimming shortened V by 3 bases and J by 5 bases, and 13 bases separated the two germline ends. Germline V gene lookup returns CDR1 SGHAT and CDR2 FQNNGV. The CDR3 consists of 14 residues.

This clonotype came up a few times. The chain couples TRBV7-3 to TRBJ1-1, with D perhaps matching TRBD1 (6 bases). This CDR3 comprises 14 residues. V lost 5 bases and J 4 bases, leaving 14 bases between the germline ends. Germline CDR1 is SGHTA and CDR2 is FQGTGA. In nucleotides, the CDR3 is TGTGCCAGCAGCCCGGCGGGGGCGGGCACTGAAGCTTTCTTT. Translating it yields CASSPAGAGTEAFF. The full variable domain, in which reference TRBV7-3 and TRBJ1-1 provide the parts outside the CDR3, is GAGVSQTPSNKVTEKGKYVELRCDPISGHTALYWYRQSLGQGPEFLIYFQGTGAADDSGLPNDRFFAVRPEGSVSTLKIQRTERGDSAVYLCASSPAGAGTEAFFGQGTRLTVV.

This clonotype was counted between two and nine times. This may be a read error, as it is one base from a much larger clone. The rearrangement joins TRBV2 to TRBJ2-7; D is perhaps TRBD2 (6 bases). Germline V gives CDR1 SNHLY, CDR2 FYNNEI. This CDR3 contains 13 residues. The CDR3 DNA follows: TGTGCCTCAAACCGGGAGCCGGTTAGCGAGCAGCACTTC. Protein product: CASNREPVSEQHF.

This clonotype occurred many times. The gene calls are TRBV12-3 or TRBV12-4 and TRBJ2-3; D is undetermined. Trimming left V 7 bases short and J 4 bases short, with 9 bases between. The CDR3 has 12 amino acids. This chain's CDR3 is CASTPTPDTQYF. Here the CDR3 DNA reads TGTGCCAGCACCCCGACCCCAGATACGCAGTATTTT.

A few counts support this clonotype. The chain combines TRBV5-8 with TRBJ1-4; TRBD1 matches at 11 bases. The germline CDR1 and CDR2 sequences are SGHTS and YDEGEE. V was clipped by 3 bases and J by 8 bases; unmatched bases: 6. The CDR3 has 15 residues. CDR3 DNA sequence: TGTGCCAGCAGCTCTGGACAGGGGGCAACGGAAAAACTGTTTTTT. The encoded protein is CASSSGQGATEKLFF.

A few counts support this clonotype. CDR3 amino acids: CSVQREFYSNQPQHF. The CDR3 region has the DNA TGCAGCGTTCAACGGGAGTTCTATAGCAATCAGCCCCAGCATTTT. The rearrangement links TRBV29-1 to TRBJ1-5; D gene uncertain. The germline V and J ends were trimmed by 5 bases and 0 bases, with 14 bases remaining between them. CDR1 is SQVTM and CDR2 is ANQGSEA in the germline V gene. The CDR3 runs 15 residues.

The chain has TRBV10-2 and TRBJ1-3; D perhaps matches TRBD1 (5 bases). The V gene lost 2 bases and the J gene lost 0 bases, with 8 bases spanning the gap. CDR1 and CDR2 from the germline V gene are WSHSY and SAAADI. This CDR3 has 15 amino acids. The CDR3 sequence is CASSEVGDSGNTIYF. CDR3 in DNA: TGCGCCAGCAGTGAGGTGGGGGACTCTGGAAACACCATATATTTT.